This entry describes one TCR beta chain. This clonotype was counted ten times or more. This clone's antigen is unknown. One base away there is no much larger clone; base qualities are not given. The data derive from a study of regulatory T cells in long-lasting Graves disease (dated by TCRdb to the early 2020s). With respect to the entire study: Newly diagnosed Graves' disease patients had taken antithyroid drugs for less than 3 months. A total of 33 samples underwent TCR sequencing, from 13 patients with persistent Graves' disease and 20 or so patients with newly diagnosed Graves' disease. Persistent Graves' disease patients were compared with newly diagnosed Graves' disease patients by peripheral blood TCR sequencing and RNA sequencing. The study was conducted in China and was registered as a clinical trial. What the work shows at the level of the full study, not this receptor alone: The study examined only peripheral blood because the primary lesion, thyroid tissue, could not be accessed. The authors noted that the small sample size was a limitation that may lower accuracy. TRBV28, TRBJ1-2 and TRBJ2-5 were preferentially used in persistent disease, while TRBV20-1 and TRBJ2-1 were favored in newly diagnosed disease. Persistent Graves' disease patients showed lower TCR Shannon entropy and fewer highly expanded clones than newly diagnosed patients, suggesting clonal expansion. Sequencing and analysis were restricted to the TCR beta chain. More public clonotypes were shared among persistent patients (roughly 2,900) than among newly diagnosed patients (966).

The germline V gene (reference sequence) sets CDR1 to PRHDT and CDR2 to FYEKMQ. Relative to germline, V is missing 1 base and J is missing 10 bases, with 6 bases of the junction outside any gene match. From the cysteine through the phenylalanine, the CDR3 covers 13 amino acids. Solely the CDR3 DNA is kept, with 39 bases framed from the first base. Receptor amplification or capture employed multiplex PCR. The sequencer was an Illumina HiSeq 4000. CDR3 regions were amplified by Arm-PCR with iRepertoire HTBI primers to construct TCR beta libraries. Gel purification was performed on PCR products prior to sequencing. Per the source publication's procedure: A total of 62 TRBV and some 13 TRBJ segments were identified across samples and were used for gene usage analysis of CDR3 amino acid clonotypes. COPE and FqMerger were used to merge filtered high-quality paired reads into contigs. Contigs were aligned with BLAST to IMGT TRBV, TRBD and TRBJ reference genes, and CDR3 was defined per IMGT. Any clonotype with a frequency above 0.1% was classified as a highly expanded clone. Shannon entropy served as the measure of repertoire diversity, while the Gini coefficient captured V-J evenness. A clonotype was considered public if more than one individual shared it. Through fastp at Q25 and MiXCR, TCRdb rebuilt clones from the public reads, retaining in-frame beta chains. Duplicate CDR3 protein sequences are folded into a single record with the most common DNA and genes. TCRdb's processing, not the authors', yielded these V and J calls. A total of under 300,000 distinct CDR3 sequences appear in this sample, about 19% of them only once. Together, the top ten hold approximately 13% of the sample.

Interpreted using the paper, the time point label stands for: newly diagnosed GD, antithyroid drugs for less than 3 months. RNA was extracted from PBMCs in TRIzol for both TCR sequencing and RNA sequencing. The diagnosis of Graves' disease was made according to American Thyroid Association guidelines. The patients came from an endocrinology department in Xi'an, China. From each patient, 7.5 to 9.5 milliliters of peripheral blood was collected into an EDTA anticoagulant tube. PBMCs were isolated by Ficoll Paque Plus density gradient separation without further T cell sorting. An Agilent 2100 Bioanalyzer and agarose gel were used to assess RNA quality, and a NanoDrop 2000 was used to measure RNA concentration.

The receptor's source is a female donor with Graves disease. The sequence joins TRBV13 to TRBJ1-1; 7 of the junction bases match TRBD1. This material consisted of peripheral blood mononuclear cells (PBMCs), taken at new diagnosis, from a patient treated with antithyroid drugs. This receptor carries the CDR3 CASSLVAQGGAFF. The nucleotides read TGTGCCAGCAGCTTAGTGGCCCAGGGGGGAGCTTTCTTT. Where the CDR3 stops, the reference TRBV13 and TRBJ1-1 genes take over; the full variable domain is AAGVIQSPRHLIKEKRETATLKCYPIPRHDTVYWYQQGPGQDPQFLISFYEKMQSDKGSIPDRFSAQQFSDYHSELNMSSLELGDSALYFCASSLVAQGGAFFGQGTRLTVV.